The 24 T cell receptor beta chains presented below share a single source sample, sequenced in a study of T cell repertoires in cytomegalovirus infection. TCRdb redid the calling of the reads with MiXCR, one entry per CDR3 protein. Among 400,000 or so distinct CDR3 sequences listed, roughly 30% were seen once. The sample comprised PBMCs. The receptors derive from a human donor in good health (CMV status not recorded). Some clones in this sample may be carry-over from other donors' samples.

This clonotype occurred a few times. The rearrangement uses TRBV27 and TRBJ1-3, with 9 bases lining up with TRBD1. This CDR3 comprises 17 residues. The junction had 9 bases not matched to a gene; V was cut back by 3 bases and J by 3 bases. Germline-derived CDR1 and CDR2 are MNHEY and SMNVEV (reference sequence). This CDR3 reads CASSLSPGQGFGNTIYF. CDR3 DNA sequence: TGTGCCAGCAGTTTGTCTCCGGGACAGGGTTTTGGAAACACCATATATTTT.

This clonotype was counted a few times. The chain links TRBV27 to TRBJ2-5; the match to TRBD1 covers 8 bases. Losses at the gene ends were 4 bases for V and 5 bases for J; bases not matched to a gene: 9. CDR1 is MNHEY and CDR2 is SMNVEV in the germline V gene (reference sequence). The CDR3 spans 15 residues. The CDR3 nucleotides are TGTGCCAGCAGTTCAGCTCAGGGGGCAGTTGAGACCCAGTACTTC. Residues: CASSSAQGAVETQYF.

This clonotype has more than one count but fewer than ten. V is TRBV7-2 and J is TRBJ2-3; the match to TRBD2 covers 8 bases. Germline CDR1 is SGHTA and CDR2 is FQGNSA. V dropped 3 bases and J dropped 6; count of bases not matched to a gene: 8. CDR3 length equals 15 residues. In DNA, the CDR3 is TGTGCCAGCAGCTTGGACGGACTAGCTTCTGATACGCAGTATTTT. Its protein is CASSLDGLASDTQYF.

This rearrangement joins TRBV12-3 or TRBV12-4 to TRBJ2-1; no clear D gene. V shed 5 bases and J shed 0 bases, with 8 bases lying between them. The CDR3 loop spans 14 amino acids. DNA of the CDR3: TGTGCCAGCAGTCGCAGGAACTCCTACAATGAGCAGTTCTTC. Translated, it gives CASSRRNSYNEQFF.

This chain joins TRBV6-6 and TRBJ1-4; no clear D gene. Trimming left V 4 bases short and J 0 bases short, with 9 bases between. Germline CDR1 reads MNHNY; CDR2 reads SVGAGI (reference sequence). The CDR3 is 15 residues long. DNA for the CDR3: TGTGCCAGCAGTTCACAGCTTGCAACTAATGAAAAACTGTTTTTT. Translation gives CASSSQLATNEKLFF.

This clonotype was counted at least ten times. V usage is TRBV4-1 and J usage is TRBJ2-3, with a weak D call TRBD2 (5 bases). Germline lookup yields CDR1 MGHRA and CDR2 YSYEKL. The length of the CDR3 is 13 residues. Between the trimmed V and J ends, which lost 4 bases and 4 bases, there was a span of 9 bases. CDR3 residues: CASSPPGADTQYF. The DNA of the CDR3 is TGCGCCAGCAGCCCTCCCGGGGCAGATACGCAGTATTTT.

This clonotype was seen more than once but under ten times. The rearrangement uses TRBV28 and TRBJ1-4; D is perhaps TRBD1 (5 bases). The CDR3 is 17 amino acids. V lost 4 bases and J 5 bases, leaving 20 bases between the germline ends. Germline assignment: CDR1 MDHEN and CDR2 SYDVKM. CDR3 amino acids: CASSSTPGGGANEKLFF. The CDR3 coding sequence is TGTGCCAGCAGTTCAACGCCCGGAGGTGGGGCGAATGAAAAACTGTTTTTT.

This clonotype was seen more than once but under ten times. Written as DNA, the CDR3 is TGCAGTGCTAGAAACCCGGAGGGGGGGGGTCCTCAAGAGACCCAGTACTTC. Its translation: CSARNPEGGGPQETQYF. The chain carries TRBV20-1 and TRBJ2-5, with D tentatively TRBD2 (7 bases). From germline, CDR1 is DFQATT and CDR2 SNEGSKA (reference sequence). The length of the CDR3 is 17 residues. The V end lost 2 bases, the J end lost 2 bases, and 21 bases lay between the germline ends.

This clonotype was detected ten times or more. The rearrangement uses TRBV12-3 or TRBV12-4 and TRBJ1-5, with D hard to call. The CDR3 is made up of 14 amino acids. V gave up 3 bases and J gave up 7 bases, with 13 bases separating them. CDR3 loop: CASSFYRGGQPQHF. The CDR3 nucleotides are TGTGCCAGCAGTTTCTACAGAGGAGGACAGCCCCAGCATTTT.

The V gene is TRBV19, the J gene TRBJ1-1, with 12 bases lining up with TRBD1. Germline values: CDR1 LNHDA, CDR2 SQIVND (reference sequence). J gave up 1 base and V 10 bases, and 13 bases lay outside the gene matches. This CDR3 has 17 amino acids. CDR3 sequence (DNA): TGTGCCACCGATCACCGTGGGACAGGGGGCTGGAACACTGAAGCTTTCTTT. Its translation is CATDHRGTGGWNTEAFF.

A word on this clonotype: Relative to the germline gene, one junction end is altered; a read error may explain this. The CDR3 DNA reads TGTGCCAGCAGTTTTGGGACAGGGGTCGATCAGCCCCAGCCTTTT. Its protein is CASSFGTGVDQPQPF. The chain joins TRBV12-3 or TRBV12-4 to TRBJ1-5; 10 bases line up with TRBD1. CDR3 length: 15 residues.

This clonotype has ten or more counts. The chain employs TRBV6-1 and TRBJ1-5; TRBD1 matches at 7 bases. Germline CDR1 MNHNS, CDR2 SASEGT. After removal of 6 bases from V and 3 bases from J, the junction contained 8 bases not matched to a gene. CDR3 size: 15 residues. The DNA for the CDR3 is TGTGCCAGCAGCCGGGACAGATCGAACAATCAGCCCCAGCATTTT. This sequence encodes CASSRDRSNNQPQHF.

The chain carries TRBV27 and TRBJ2-7, with a weak D call TRBD2 (6 bases). This CDR3 has 15 amino acids. The germline CDR1 and CDR2 sequences are MNHEY and SMNVEV (reference sequence). V lost 5 bases to trimming and J lost 3 bases, with 17 bases between them. The CDR3 DNA reads as TGTGCCAGCAGTATCACGCCGGGGGAGAACTACGAGCAGTACTTC. Translating gives CASSITPGENYEQYF.

V is TRBV7-6 and J is TRBJ2-1; D remains unclear. Germline V gene lookup returns CDR1 SGHVS and CDR2 FNYEAQ. The germline V and J ends were trimmed by 3 bases and 9 bases, with 12 bases remaining between them. This CDR3 region has 13 residues. CDR3: CASSFLSPGEQFF. CDR3 bases: TGTGCCAGCAGCTTTTTATCCCCGGGTGAGCAGTTCTTC.

The chain uses TRBV7-6 and TRBJ1-1, with D possibly matching TRBD1 (5 bases). V was trimmed by 3 bases and J by 10 bases, leaving 15 bases between them. The CDR3 contains 13 residues. Per germline, CDR1 SGHVS and CDR2 FNYEAQ. The chain's CDR3 is CASSLGIGHGAFF. In nucleotides, the CDR3 is TGTGCCAGCAGCTTGGGGATCGGACATGGAGCTTTCTTT.

The rearrangement uses TRBV11-2 and TRBJ2-5; D may match TRBD1 or TRBD2 (5 bases each). The V end was cut by 5 bases, the J end by 7 bases, with 17 bases between. Germline V gene sequence: CDR1 SGHAT, CDR2 FQNNGV. The CDR3 covers 14 residues. The CDR3 DNA follows: TGTGCCAGCAGCCGTGGGACCCTCCCGGGGACCCAGTACTTC. Amino acids: CASSRGTLPGTQYF.

V is TRBV15 and J is TRBJ2-7, with unresolved D. V dropped 5 bases and J dropped 3 bases, with 17 bases sitting between them. The CDR3 runs 15 residues. Germline lookup yields CDR1 LNHNV and CDR2 YYDKDF (reference sequence). CDR3 region: CATSGRGRLYYEQYF. The CDR3 DNA is TGTGCCACCAGCGGGCGAGGACGGTTATACTACGAGCAGTACTTC.

This chain links TRBV18 with TRBJ2-1; unclear D gene. The CDR3 length is 16 residues. Trimming removed 6 bases at V and 0 bases at J, with 15 bases between. CDR1 and CDR2 from the germline V gene are KGHSH and LQKENI. The CDR3 DNA reads TGTGCCAGCTCCTTAAGTGCCTTCAGCTCCTACAATGAGCAGTTCTTC. Protein sequence: CASSLSAFSSYNEQFF.

The rearrangement joins TRBV7-2 to TRBJ2-1; D might be TRBD1 (6 bases). Germline values: CDR1 SGHTA, CDR2 FQGNSA. The germline V and J ends were trimmed by 3 bases and 0 bases, with 12 bases remaining between them. This CDR3 has 16 amino acids. The DNA of the CDR3 is TGTGCCAGCAGCTTTAACAGGGCCAGCTCCTACAATGAGCAGTTCTTC. It encodes CASSFNRASSYNEQFF. Full variable domain (outside the CDR3, taken from reference TRBV7-2 and TRBJ2-1): GAGVSQSPSNKVTEKGKDVELRCDPISGHTALYWYRQSLGQGLEFLIYFQGNSAPDKSGLPSDRFSAERTGGSVSTLTIQRTQQEDSAVYLCASSFNRASSYNEQFFGPGTRLTVL.

The chain has TRBV2 and TRBJ1-2, with a possible D match to TRBD1 (5 bases). The ends were cut back, 6 bases at V and 3 bases at J, with 8 bases in the middle. This CDR3 region has 12 residues. The germline V gene encodes CDR1 SNHLY and CDR2 FYNNEI. Here the CDR3 DNA reads TGTGCCAGCAGACAGGAGGACTATGGCTACACCTTC. Amino acid sequence: CASRQEDYGYTF. Based on the CDR3 plus reference TRBV2 and TRBJ1-2, the full variable domain is EPEVTQTPSHQVTQMGQEVILRCVPISNHLYFYWYRQILGQKVEFLVSFYNNEISEKSEIFDDQFSVERPDGSNFTLKIRSTKLEDSAMYFCASRQEDYGYTFGSGTRLTVV.

The table lists this clonotype with a few counts. A much larger clone differs from this one at a single base, so this may be a read error. The CDR3 nucleotides are TGTGCCAGCAGTTACTGGAATCAGCCCCAGCATTTT. Translating gives CASSYWNQPQHF. The J gene is TRBJ1-5, the V gene TRBV6-2 or TRBV6-3; the D is unclear. The germline V gene encodes CDR1 MNHEY and CDR2 SVGEGT. The length of the CDR3 is 12 residues. V was shortened by 1 base and J by 4 bases, with 2 bases between the two germline ends.

V usage is TRBV24-1 and J usage is TRBJ1-2; 8 bases match TRBD1. The CDR3 loop spans 14 amino acids. V lost 4 bases and J lost 3; bases outside the gene matches: 3. CDR1 and CDR2 from the germline V gene are KGHDR and SFDVKD. The CDR3, as DNA: TGTGCCACCAGTGACCGGACAGGGTACTATGGCTACACCTTC. This sequence encodes CATSDRTGYYGYTF.

This clonotype appeared a few times. The J gene is TRBJ1-5, the V gene TRBV28, with D possibly being TRBD1 (6 bases). V was clipped by 5 bases and J by 2 bases, with 16 bases between them. The CDR3 runs 16 residues. Germline-derived CDR1 and CDR2 are MDHEN and SYDVKM. The CDR3 region has the DNA TGTGCCAGCAGTCCTTCAGGGGTGGTCGGCAATCAGCCCCAGCATTTT. Translated: CASSPSGVVGNQPQHF.

This clonotype has ten or more counts. The chain carries TRBV7-6 and TRBJ2-1, with 8 bases lining up with TRBD2. Germline CDR1 reads SGHVS; CDR2 reads FNYEAQ. CDR3 length: 13 amino acids. J lost 4 bases, V lost 9 bases, and 5 bases had no gene match. The CDR3 DNA follows: TGTGCCAGTTCGACTAGCGAATACAATGAGCAGTTCTTC. This encodes CASSTSEYNEQFF.